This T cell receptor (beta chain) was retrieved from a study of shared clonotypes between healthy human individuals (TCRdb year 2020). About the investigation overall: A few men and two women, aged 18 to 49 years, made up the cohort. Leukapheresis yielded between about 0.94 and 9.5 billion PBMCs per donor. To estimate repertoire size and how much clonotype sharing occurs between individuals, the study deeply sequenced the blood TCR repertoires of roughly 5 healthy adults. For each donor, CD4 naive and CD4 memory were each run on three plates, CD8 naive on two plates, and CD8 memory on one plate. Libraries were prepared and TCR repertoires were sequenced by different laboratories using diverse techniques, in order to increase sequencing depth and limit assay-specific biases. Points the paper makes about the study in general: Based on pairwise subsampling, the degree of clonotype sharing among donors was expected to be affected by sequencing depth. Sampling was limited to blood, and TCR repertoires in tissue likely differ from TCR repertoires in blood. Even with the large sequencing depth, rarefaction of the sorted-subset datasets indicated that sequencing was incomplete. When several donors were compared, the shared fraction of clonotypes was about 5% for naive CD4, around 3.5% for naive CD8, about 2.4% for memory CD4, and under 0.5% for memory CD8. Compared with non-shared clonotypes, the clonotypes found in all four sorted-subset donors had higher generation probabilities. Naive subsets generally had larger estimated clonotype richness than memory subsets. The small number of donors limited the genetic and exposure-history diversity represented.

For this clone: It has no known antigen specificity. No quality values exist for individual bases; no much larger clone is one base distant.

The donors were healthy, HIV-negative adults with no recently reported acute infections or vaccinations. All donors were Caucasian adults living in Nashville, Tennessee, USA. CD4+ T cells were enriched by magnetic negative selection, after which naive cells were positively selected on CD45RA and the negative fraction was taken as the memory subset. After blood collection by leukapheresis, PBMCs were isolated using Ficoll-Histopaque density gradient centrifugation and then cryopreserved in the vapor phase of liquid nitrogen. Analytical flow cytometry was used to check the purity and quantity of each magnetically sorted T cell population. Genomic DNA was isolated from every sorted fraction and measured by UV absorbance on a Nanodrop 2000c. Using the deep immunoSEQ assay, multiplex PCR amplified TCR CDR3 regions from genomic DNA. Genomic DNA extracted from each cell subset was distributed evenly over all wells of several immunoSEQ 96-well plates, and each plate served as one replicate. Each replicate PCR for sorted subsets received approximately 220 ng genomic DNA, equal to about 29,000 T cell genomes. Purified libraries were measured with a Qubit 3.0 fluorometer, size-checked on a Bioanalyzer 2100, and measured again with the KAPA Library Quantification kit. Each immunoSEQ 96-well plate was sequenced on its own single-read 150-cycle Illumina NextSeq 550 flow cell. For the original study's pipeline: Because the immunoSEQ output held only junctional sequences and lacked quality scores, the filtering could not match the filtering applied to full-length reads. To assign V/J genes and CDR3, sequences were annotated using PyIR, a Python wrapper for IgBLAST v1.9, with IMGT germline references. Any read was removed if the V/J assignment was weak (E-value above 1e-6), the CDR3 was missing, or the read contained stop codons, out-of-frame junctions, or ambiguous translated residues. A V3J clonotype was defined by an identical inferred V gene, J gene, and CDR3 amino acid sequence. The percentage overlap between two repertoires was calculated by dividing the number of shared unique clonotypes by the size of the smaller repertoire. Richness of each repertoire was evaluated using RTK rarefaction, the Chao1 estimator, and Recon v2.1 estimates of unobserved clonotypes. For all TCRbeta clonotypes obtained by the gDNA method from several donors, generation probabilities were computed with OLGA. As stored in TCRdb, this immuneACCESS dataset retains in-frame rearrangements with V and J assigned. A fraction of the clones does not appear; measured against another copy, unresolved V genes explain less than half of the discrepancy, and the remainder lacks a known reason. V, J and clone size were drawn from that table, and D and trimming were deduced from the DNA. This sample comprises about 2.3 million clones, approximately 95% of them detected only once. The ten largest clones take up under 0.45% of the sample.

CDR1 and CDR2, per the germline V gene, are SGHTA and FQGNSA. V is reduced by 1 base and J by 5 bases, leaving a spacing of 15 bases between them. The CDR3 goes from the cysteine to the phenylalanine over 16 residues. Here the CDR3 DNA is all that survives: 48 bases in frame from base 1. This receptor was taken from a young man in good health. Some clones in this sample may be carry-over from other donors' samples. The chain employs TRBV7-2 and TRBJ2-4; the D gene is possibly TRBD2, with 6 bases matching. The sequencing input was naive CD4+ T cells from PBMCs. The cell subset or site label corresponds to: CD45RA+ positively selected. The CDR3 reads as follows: CASSLGSGTYQNIQYF. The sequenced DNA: TGTGCCAGCAGCTTAGGGTCCGGGACTTACCAAAACATTCAGTACTTC.